This TCR beta chain appears in the sequencing data of a study of cytomegalovirus exposure and HLA in healthy donors. Findings and limits, study-wide: The study labeled 180 or so TCR beta chains cytomegalovirus-associated. Reported results showed that the classifier diagnosed cytomegalovirus status with high specificity and sensitivity.

Germline V lookup: CDR1 SGHRS, CDR2 YFSETQ. Trimming took 0 bases from V and 0 from J; bases not matched to a gene: 6. The CDR3 contains 16 residues. Sampled while nominally healthy, donors likely had unrecorded immune exposures. Comments on this clone: Its antigen is still unknown.

With 60 Vbeta and 13 Jbeta primers, the PCR was carried out. Clones were read by immunoSEQ multiplex PCR, and TCRdb kept only the in-frame ones, dropping some. With around 140,000 clones in the sample, the ten largest clones hold 1.5% to 2%. Sequenced material: PBMCs. The V call is TRBV5-1, the J call TRBJ2-7; 7 bases agree with TRBD1. The receptor was isolated from a woman aged 50 to 60 in good health and CMV-seronegative. CDR3 loop: CASSLAMQGDSYEQYF. In nucleotides, the CDR3 is TGCGCCAGCAGCTTGGCCATGCAGGGGGACTCCTACGAGCAGTACTTC.